This is a list of T cell receptor beta chains from one sample in a study of T cells in Graves' hyperthyroidism and ophthalmopathy. TCRdb fed the multiplex PCR reads into MiXCR, producing one record per CDR3 protein. This repertoire shows a few hundred thousand distinct CDR3 sequences, approximately 14% found once; its top ten account for 6.5% to 8%. Sequenced input: blood. The receptors here all came from a woman younger than 45 with Graves' hyperthyroidism. The CDR3 runs from the conserved cysteine through the conserved F or W. The order of the fields is clone size, V gene, D gene, J gene, CDR3 protein, CDR3 DNA. D genes are given only for firm matches. Clone size is shown for a subset of rows, as once, few, many or a class of expanded clone.

many,TRBV7-3,.,TRBJ1-4,CASSFDKGGKLFF,TGTGCCAGCAGCTTTGACAAGGGGGGGAAACTGTTTTTT
many,TRBV20-1,.,TRBJ2-5,CSAHLPTQETQYF,TGCAGTGCTCACCTTCCGACCCAAGAGACCCAGTACTTC
many,TRBV2,.,TRBJ2-2,CASSRSATGELFF,TGTGCCAGCAGCCGTAGTGCCACCGGGGAGCTGTTTTTT
many,TRBV11-2,.,TRBJ2-2,CASSSLIRTGELFF,TGTGCCAGCAGCTCCTTAATTCGGACCGGGGAGCTGTTTTTT
few,TRBV20-1,.,TRBJ2-7,CSARGHTGTYPYEQYF,TGCAGTGCTAGAGGGCACACCGGGACATACCCCTACGAGCAGTACTTC
.,TRBV7-2,TRBD1,TRBJ2-1,CASSQQGADNEQFF,TGTGCCAGCAGCCAACAGGGGGCGGACAATGAGCAGTTCTTC
many,TRBV2,.,TRBJ1-2,CASLGARASGYTF,TGTGCCAGCTTGGGGGCGCGTGCGAGTGGCTACACCTTC
.,TRBV20-1,.,TRBJ2-1,CSVRRWEQFF,TGCAGTGTTCGGAGGTGGGAGCAGTTCTTC
.,TRBV11-2,.,TRBJ1-2,CASSFGGAAGYTF,TGTGCCAGCAGCTTTGGGGGCGCGGCTGGCTACACCTTC
.,TRBV10-3,.,TRBJ2-7,CAIRWDPTTYEQYF,TGTGCCATCAGATGGGACCCAACTACCTACGAGCAGTACTTC
many,TRBV30,.,TRBJ1-1,CAGARAGPAFF,TGTGCCGGGGCCAGGGCAGGCCCAGCTTTCTTT
many,TRBV7-2,TRBD2,TRBJ2-1,CASSLVAGGAGNEQFF,TGTGCCAGCAGCTTAGTGGCGGGAGGGGCCGGCAATGAGCAGTTCTTC